This T cell receptor beta chain comes out of a study of cytomegalovirus exposure and HLA in healthy donors. PCR involved 60 Vbeta and 13 Jbeta primers. Measured with immunoSEQ multiplex PCR; TCRdb has only the in-frame clones, and not every one. Found here are under 150,000 clones, roughly four fifths of them singletons; the top ten hold nearly 2.5%. Trimming cost V 3 bases and J 2 bases, with 13 bases left between them. The CDR3 is 15 amino acids. Germline CDR1 reads MDHEN; CDR2 reads SYDVKM. Unrecorded immune exposure was likely among donors, who were nominally healthy when sampled. The specimen was PBMCs. This chain joins TRBV28 and TRBJ1-2, with a possible D match to TRBD1 (6 bases). This receptor was taken from a woman between 18 and 29 years old in good health and CMV-seronegative. DNA of the CDR3: TGTGCCAGCAGTTTCGGGACAATAAGGAACTATGGCTACACCTTC. It specifies CASSFGTIRNYGYTF.